The sequence of this T cell receptor (beta chain) was determined in a study of blood T cell repertoires in COVID-19. A Seattle source enrolled patients during active infection and followed them longitudinally. CDR3 length: 13 amino acids. Trimming cost V 10 bases and J 4 bases, with 13 bases left between them. Profiling relied on immunoSEQ multiplex PCR, and the TCRdb table lists in-frame clones only, not all of them. The table shows a few hundred thousand clones, with 65% to 90% occurring only once. The chain combines TRBV12-3 or TRBV12-4 with TRBJ1-4; TRBD1 might be the D (5 bases). This clonotype was obtained from a woman aged 60-75 years with COVID-19, enrolled during active disease. Material: peripheral blood. The CDR3 loop reads CAIQTGDNEKLFF. CDR3 nucleotides: TGTGCCATTCAAACGGGGGATAATGAAAAACTGTTTTTT.